Described below is a single T cell receptor (beta chain) sequence and its context. The target antigen is unknown. This CDR3 has 11 amino acids. With 6 bases removed from V and 2 bases from J, the gap between germline ends came to 4 bases. CDR1 is MDHEN, CDR2 SYDVKM, per germline. This sample was included in a study of OX40 agonist ivuxolimab in advanced cancers. Study-level points and caveats: The work left the antigen specificity of expanded peripheral T cells undetermined.

TCRdb keeps only in-frame clones here, not all; method: immunoSEQ multiplex PCR. The sample lists 45,000 to 60,000 clones, under 85% occurring once. The starting material was CD4+ or CD8+ T cells sorted from blood, obtained in a trial of the OX40 agonist ivuxolimab. The receptor was isolated from an adult with an advanced solid tumor such as melanoma, head and neck, liver or kidney cancer. This chain uses TRBV28 with TRBJ2-5; unclear D gene. This CDR3 is CASRAQETQYF. In DNA, the CDR3 is TGTGCCAGCAGGGCACAAGAGACCCAGTACTTC.